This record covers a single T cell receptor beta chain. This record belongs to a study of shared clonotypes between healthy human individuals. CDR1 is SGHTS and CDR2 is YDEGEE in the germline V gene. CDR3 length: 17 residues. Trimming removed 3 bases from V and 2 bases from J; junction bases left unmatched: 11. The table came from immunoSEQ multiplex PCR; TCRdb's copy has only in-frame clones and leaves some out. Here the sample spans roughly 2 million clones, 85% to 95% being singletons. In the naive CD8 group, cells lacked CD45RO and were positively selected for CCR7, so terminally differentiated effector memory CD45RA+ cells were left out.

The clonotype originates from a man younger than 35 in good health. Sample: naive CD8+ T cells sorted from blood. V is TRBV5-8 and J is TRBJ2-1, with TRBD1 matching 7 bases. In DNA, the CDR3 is TGTGCCAGCAGCTCCCTTGGGACAGACAGTCCCTACAATGAGCAGTTCTTC. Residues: CASSSLGTDSPYNEQFF.